This passage covers 8 T cell receptor beta chains from one sample sequenced in a study of T cell responses to AZD1222 COVID-19 vaccine. Only in-frame clones appear in the TCRdb table, and some are missing; sequencing was by immunoSEQ multiplex PCR. This table holds more than 250,000 clones, approximately 93% found once. The starting material was peripheral blood, obtained on day 0 of AZD1222 vaccination. Source of these receptors: an adult in good health.

CDR3 sequence reads: CASSSRTGRYEQYF. The CDR3 DNA reads as TGTGCCAGCAGCTCACGGACAGGGCGCTACGAGCAGTACTTC. The chain uses TRBV6-6 and TRBJ2-7; TRBD1 matches at 8 bases. Unmatched junction bases numbered 7, after V lost 6 bases and J lost 3 bases. This CDR3 spans 14 amino acids. The germline V gene encodes CDR1 MNHNY and CDR2 SVGAGI (reference sequence).

The chain couples TRBV3-1 (or the pseudogene TRBV3-2) to TRBJ2-6, with D perhaps matching TRBD1 or TRBD2 (6 bases each). Looked up from germline, CDR1 is LGHDT and CDR2 is YNNKEL (reference sequence). This CDR3 region has 15 residues. Trimming removed 4 bases at V and 4 bases at J, with 11 bases between. The CDR3 DNA is TGTGCCAGCAGCCCGACGGGGGCCGGGGCCAACGTCCTGACTTTC. This encodes CASSPTGAGANVLTF.

This chain uses TRBV7-7 with TRBJ2-1; TRBD2 matches 12 bases. CDR1 and CDR2 from the germline V gene are SSHAT and FNYEAQ (reference sequence). The CDR3 spans 18 residues. Trimming removed 4 bases from V and 4 bases from J; junction bases left unmatched: 11. The CDR3 DNA reads TGTGCCAGCAGCTCCACCCTGAGCGGGACTAGCGGGTACAATGAGCAGTTCTTC. It is translated as CASSSTLSGTSGYNEQFF.

The chain couples TRBV5-1 to TRBJ2-1; 11 bases align to TRBD2. Per the germline V gene, CDR1 is SGHRS and CDR2 is YFSETQ. Trimming at V came to 5 bases and at J to 15 bases, leaving 16 bases not matched to a gene. The CDR3 length is 15 residues. The CDR3 DNA follows: TGCGCCAGCAGACCTTCCGGGGATAGCGGGGGGGCCTGGTTCTTC. Translated: CASRPSGDSGGAWFF.

V is TRBV6-1 and J is TRBJ1-4, with 12 bases aligning to TRBD1. Germline CDR1 and CDR2: MNHNS and SASEGT. J lost 8 bases, V lost 6 bases, and 10 bases had no gene match. CDR3 size: 16 residues. CDR3 sequence (DNA): TGTGCCAGCAGCGAAACTCCCGGGACAGGGGGCGAAAAACTGTTTTTT. Translation gives CASSETPGTGGEKLFF.

This clone was picked up one time. CDR3 DNA: TGTGCCAGCAGCTTAGCGCGCAGCGGGATGAGGAACGGGGAGCTGTTTTTT. This translates into CASSLARSGMRNGELFF. The chain recombines TRBV7-8 with TRBJ2-2; 7 bases are a match to TRBD2. The trim removed 0 bases at V and 7 bases at J, leaving 11 bases unmatched. Germline CDR1 and CDR2: SGHVS and FQNEAQ. The CDR3 loop spans 17 amino acids.

The genes are TRBV24-1 and TRBJ2-6; 10 bases line up with TRBD2. Germline V CDR1 and CDR2: KGHDR, SFDVKD. V was clipped by 12 bases and J by 0 bases; unmatched bases: 7. This CDR3 is 16 amino acids long. Here the CDR3 reads CASQLAGSSGANVLTF. The CDR3 DNA reads TGTGCCTCCCAACTAGCGGGAAGCTCTGGGGCCAACGTCCTGACTTTC.

The V and J genes are TRBV28 and TRBJ1-5, with D possibly TRBD1 on 5 matching bases. V lost 4 bases, J lost 10 bases, and 11 bases lay in between. This CDR3 has 12 amino acids. Germline-derived CDR1 and CDR2 are MDHEN and SYDVKM. CDR3 sequence reads: CASSSRTRPQHF. For the CDR3, the DNA is TGTGCCAGCAGTTCCCGGACACGACCCCAGCATTTT.